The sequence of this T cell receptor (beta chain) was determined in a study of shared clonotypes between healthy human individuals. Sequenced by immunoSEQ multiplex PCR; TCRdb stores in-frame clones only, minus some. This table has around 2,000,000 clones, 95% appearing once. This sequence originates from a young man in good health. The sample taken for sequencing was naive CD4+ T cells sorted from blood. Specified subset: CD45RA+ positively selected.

CDR3 sequence: CASSLDHGNTEAFF. The CDR3 coding sequence is TGTGCCAGCAGCTTAGACCACGGGAACACTGAAGCTTTCTTT. The chain carries TRBV7-9 and TRBJ1-1; D is undetermined. Trimming removed 1 base from V and 1 base from J, with 7 bases in between. Germline V gene data show CDR1 as SEHNR and CDR2 as FQNEAQ (reference sequence). The CDR3 has 14 residues. The entire variable domain, with the rest obtained from reference TRBV7-9 and TRBJ1-1, is as follows: DTGVSQNPRHKITKRGQNVTFRCDPISEHNRLYWYRQTLGQGPEFLTYFQNEAQLEKSRLLSDRFSAERPKGSFSTLEIQRTEQGDSAMYLCASSLDHGNTEAFFGQGTRLTVV.